A selection of T cell receptor beta chains follows, all from one sample in a study of T cell responses to AZD1222 COVID-19 vaccine. Repertoires were generated with immunoSEQ multiplex PCR, while TCRdb's copy carries only in-frame clones and drops some. The sample lists 54,000 or so clones, 87% occurring once. The sample in question was peripheral blood, obtained on day 0 of AZD1222 vaccination. Receptors originate from an adult in good health. CDR3s include the opening cysteine and the closing phenylalanine or tryptophan. A D gene is named only where the DNA matches it firmly. Size values are once, few and many counts, or a class for expanded clones, and some rows have none.

J gene: TRBJ1-2; V gene: TRBV6-2/TRBV6-3; clone size: -; D gene: -; CDR3 protein: CASSYLEGLYNYGYTF; CDR3 DNA: TGTGCCAGCAGTTATCTTGAGGGACTATATAACTATGGCTACACCTTC
J gene: TRBJ1-2; V gene: TRBV2; clone size: once; D gene: -; CDR3 protein: CASSDSGSYGYTF; CDR3 DNA: TGTGCCAGCAGTGATTCGGGCTCTTATGGCTACACCTTC
J gene: TRBJ1-4; V gene: TRBV2; clone size: few; D gene: -; CDR3 protein: CASSQGEKLFF; CDR3 DNA: TGTGCCAGCAGCCAGGGTGAAAAACTGTTTTTT
J gene: TRBJ1-2; V gene: TRBV7-2; clone size: -; D gene: -; CDR3 protein: CASSLGTDYGYTF; CDR3 DNA: TGTGCCAGCAGCTTAGGGACAGACTATGGCTACACCTTC
J gene: TRBJ1-2; V gene: TRBV2; clone size: -; D gene: TRBD1; CDR3 protein: CASSEAGTGFYGYTF; CDR3 DNA: TGTGCCAGCAGTGAAGCTGGGACAGGGTTCTATGGCTACACCTTC
J gene: TRBJ2-5; V gene: TRBV4-3; clone size: -; D gene: TRBD2; CDR3 protein: CASSQGLAGTETQYF; CDR3 DNA: TGCGCCAGCAGCCAAGGACTAGCGGGGACAGAGACCCAGTACTTC
J gene: TRBJ1-1; V gene: TRBV5-1; clone size: -; D gene: TRBD1; CDR3 protein: CASSTGQGMNTEAFF; CDR3 DNA: TGCGCCAGCAGCACCGGACAGGGGATGAACACTGAAGCTTTCTTT
J gene: TRBJ2-7; V gene: TRBV12-3/TRBV12-4; clone size: -; D gene: -; CDR3 protein: CASSLLRGGQYF; CDR3 DNA: TGTGCCAGCAGTTTGTTACGGGGCGGGCAGTACTTC
J gene: TRBJ2-7; V gene: TRBV11-2; clone size: once; D gene: -; CDR3 protein: CASSSRGREYEQYF; CDR3 DNA: TGTGCCAGCAGCTCCCGGGGCAGGGAGTACGAGCAGTACTTC
J gene: TRBJ1-6; V gene: TRBV9; clone size: -; D gene: -; CDR3 protein: CASSAANSPLHF; CDR3 DNA: TGTGCCAGCAGCGCCGCTAATTCACCCCTCCACTTT
J gene: TRBJ2-7; V gene: TRBV5-4; clone size: once; D gene: -; CDR3 protein: CATDPGDGYEQYF; CDR3 DNA: TGTGCCACCGACCCGGGGGACGGGTACGAGCAGTACTTC
J gene: TRBJ1-5; V gene: TRBV5-5; clone size: -; D gene: TRBD1; CDR3 protein: CASSSPSGTGGYQPQHF; CDR3 DNA: TGTGCCAGCAGCTCACCCTCCGGGACAGGGGGCTATCAGCCCCAGCATTTT
J gene: TRBJ2-7; V gene: TRBV12-3/TRBV12-4; clone size: -; D gene: -; CDR3 protein: CASSSAGPYEQYF; CDR3 DNA: TGTGCCAGCAGTTCCGCCGGACCATACGAGCAGTACTTC
J gene: TRBJ1-2; V gene: TRBV6-1; clone size: -; D gene: TRBD1; CDR3 protein: CASSEAGDRGLYYGYTF; CDR3 DNA: TGTGCCAGCAGTGAAGCGGGGGACAGGGGGCTTTACTATGGCTACACCTTC
J gene: TRBJ1-4; V gene: TRBV28; clone size: -; D gene: -; CDR3 protein: CASSIPTFNEKLFF; CDR3 DNA: TGTGCCAGCAGTATTCCGACCTTTAATGAAAAACTGTTTTTT
J gene: TRBJ1-3; V gene: TRBV2; clone size: -; D gene: TRBD1; CDR3 protein: CASSPRRGQTRPAWSF; CDR3 DNA: TGTGCCAGCAGTCCACGGAGGGGACAGACTAGACCCGCTTGGTCGTTT
J gene: TRBJ2-1; V gene: TRBV12-2; clone size: once; D gene: -; CDR3 protein: CASPSDSRGGSYNEQFF; CDR3 DNA: TGTGCAAGTCCCTCAGATAGTAGGGGTGGCTCCTACAATGAGCAGTTCTTC
J gene: TRBJ2-2; V gene: TRBV24-1; clone size: -; D gene: -; CDR3 protein: CATSARNTGELFF; CDR3 DNA: TGTGCCACCAGTGCCAGGAACACCGGGGAGCTGTTTTTT
J gene: TRBJ1-1; V gene: TRBV27; clone size: -; D gene: -; CDR3 protein: CASSLGQRWTEAFF; CDR3 DNA: TGTGCCAGCAGCTTGGGACAAAGATGGACTGAAGCTTTCTTT
J gene: TRBJ1-6; V gene: TRBV27; clone size: -; D gene: -; CDR3 protein: CASSLSPTGPSPLHF; CDR3 DNA: TGTGCCAGCAGTTTGAGTCCGACAGGTCCGTCACCCCTCCACTTT
J gene: TRBJ1-5; V gene: TRBV2; clone size: -; D gene: TRBD1; CDR3 protein: CASTVRQGASNQPQHF; CDR3 DNA: TGTGCCAGCACTGTTAGACAGGGGGCGAGCAATCAGCCCCAGCATTTT
J gene: TRBJ1-5; V gene: TRBV19; clone size: -; D gene: TRBD1; CDR3 protein: CASRDRPGGNQPQHF; CDR3 DNA: TGTGCCAGCCGGGACAGACCTGGGGGCAATCAGCCCCAGCATTTT
J gene: TRBJ1-2; V gene: TRBV5-5; clone size: once; D gene: TRBD1; CDR3 protein: CASSLAGGTYGYTF; CDR3 DNA: TGTGCCAGCAGCTTGGCAGGGGGCACCTATGGCTACACCTTC
J gene: TRBJ2-2; V gene: TRBV4-3; clone size: -; D gene: -; CDR3 protein: CASSQVGPPGLNTGELFF; CDR3 DNA: TGCGCCAGCAGCCAAGTTGGCCCTCCGGGACTCAACACCGGGGAGCTGTTTTTT
J gene: TRBJ1-2; V gene: TRBV24-1; clone size: -; D gene: -; CDR3 protein: CATSDFRGDGYTF; CDR3 DNA: TGTGCCACCAGTGATTTCCGGGGGGATGGCTACACCTTC
J gene: TRBJ2-5; V gene: TRBV10-1; clone size: few; D gene: -; CDR3 protein: CASRELDGETQYF; CDR3 DNA: TGCGCCAGCAGAGAGTTGGACGGGGAGACCCAGTACTTC
J gene: TRBJ1-3; V gene: TRBV10-2; clone size: few; D gene: -; CDR3 protein: CASSDFTGAGNTIYF; CDR3 DNA: TGCGCCAGCAGTGATTTTACGGGGGCGGGAAACACCATATATTTT
J gene: TRBJ1-4; V gene: TRBV7-6; clone size: few; D gene: TRBD1; CDR3 protein: CASSLTGVREKLFF; CDR3 DNA: TGTGCCAGCAGCTTGACAGGGGTTCGGGAAAAACTGTTTTTT
J gene: TRBJ2-7; V gene: TRBV5-4; clone size: -; D gene: -; CDR3 protein: CATTTGGASYEQYF; CDR3 DNA: TGTGCCACAACCACGGGCGGGGCCTCCTACGAGCAGTACTTC
J gene: TRBJ2-7; V gene: TRBV5-8; clone size: -; D gene: TRBD1; CDR3 protein: CASSTRTGSYEQYF; CDR3 DNA: TGTGCCAGCAGCACCCGGACAGGATCCTACGAGCAGTACTTC
J gene: TRBJ1-4; V gene: TRBV6-6; clone size: -; D gene: -; CDR3 protein: CASTLGGLGEKLFF; CDR3 DNA: TGTGCCAGCACCCTAGGCGGGTTAGGTGAAAAACTGTTTTTT
J gene: TRBJ2-3; V gene: TRBV10-3; clone size: -; D gene: -; CDR3 protein: CAISAADRPVTQYF; CDR3 DNA: TGTGCCATCAGTGCTGCGGACCGCCCGGTTACGCAGTATTTT
J gene: TRBJ1-2; V gene: TRBV6-5; clone size: -; D gene: TRBD1; CDR3 protein: CASRQGQEGGYTF; CDR3 DNA: TGTGCCAGCAGACAGGGACAGGAGGGAGGCTACACCTTC
J gene: TRBJ2-2; V gene: TRBV7-2; clone size: -; D gene: TRBD1; CDR3 protein: CAGQGNANTGELFF; CDR3 DNA: TGTGCCGGACAGGGAAACGCGAACACCGGGGAGCTGTTTTTT
J gene: TRBJ2-2; V gene: TRBV29-1; clone size: -; D gene: -; CDR3 protein: CSVDSGWNTGELFF; CDR3 DNA: TGCAGCGTTGACTCAGGATGGAACACCGGGGAGCTGTTTTTT
J gene: TRBJ2-7; V gene: TRBV7-9; clone size: -; D gene: -; CDR3 protein: CASSFDGWGEQYF; CDR3 DNA: TGTGCCAGCAGCTTTGACGGGTGGGGCGAGCAGTACTTC
J gene: TRBJ1-2; V gene: TRBV7-9; clone size: -; D gene: -; CDR3 protein: CASRPWQGDYGYTF; CDR3 DNA: TGTGCCAGCAGGCCCTGGCAGGGCGACTATGGCTACACCTTC
J gene: TRBJ2-5; V gene: TRBV7-7; clone size: -; D gene: TRBD1; CDR3 protein: CASSSWTGEETQYF; CDR3 DNA: TGTGCCAGCAGCTCTTGGACAGGGGAAGAGACCCAGTACTTC
J gene: TRBJ1-2; V gene: TRBV3-1/TRBV3-2; clone size: -; D gene: -; CDR3 protein: CASSRGGHYGYTF; CDR3 DNA: TGTGCCAGCAGCCGCGGGGGCCACTATGGCTACACCTTC
J gene: TRBJ2-7; V gene: TRBV18; clone size: -; D gene: -; CDR3 protein: CASSPRQGDEQYF; CDR3 DNA: TGTGCCAGCTCACCACGGCAGGGCGACGAGCAGTACTTC
J gene: TRBJ2-7; V gene: TRBV7-2; clone size: -; D gene: -; CDR3 protein: CASSLLGTSPGEQYF; CDR3 DNA: TGTGCCAGCAGCTTATTGGGGACGTCACCCGGGGAGCAGTACTTC
J gene: TRBJ2-7; V gene: TRBV6-1; clone size: -; D gene: -; CDR3 protein: CASSESVVYEQYF; CDR3 DNA: TGTGCCAGCAGTGAGTCAGTGGTCTACGAGCAGTACTTC
J gene: TRBJ2-7; V gene: TRBV4-1; clone size: -; D gene: -; CDR3 protein: CASSQLFGFRGEQYF; CDR3 DNA: TGCGCCAGCAGCCAACTGTTCGGGTTTAGAGGCGAGCAGTACTTC
J gene: TRBJ2-5; V gene: TRBV28; clone size: -; D gene: -; CDR3 protein: CASSLAGTSETQYF; CDR3 DNA: TGTGCCAGCAGTTTAGCCGGGACCTCAGAGACCCAGTACTTC
J gene: TRBJ1-1; V gene: TRBV28; clone size: -; D gene: -; CDR3 protein: CASSRTDRNTEAFF; CDR3 DNA: TGTGCCAGCAGTCGGACAGATCGGAACACTGAAGCTTTCTTT
J gene: TRBJ1-2; V gene: TRBV6-5; clone size: -; D gene: TRBD1; CDR3 protein: CASSRTGDNYGYTF; CDR3 DNA: TGTGCCAGCAGCCGGACAGGGGATAACTATGGCTACACCTTC
J gene: TRBJ1-6; V gene: TRBV5-1; clone size: -; D gene: -; CDR3 protein: CASSLESVQGGYNSPLHF; CDR3 DNA: TGCGCCAGCAGCTTGGAGAGCGTACAGGGCGGCTATAATTCACCCCTCCACTTT
J gene: TRBJ2-2; V gene: TRBV19; clone size: -; D gene: -; CDR3 protein: CASSINKLENTGELFF; CDR3 DNA: TGTGCCAGTAGTATTAATAAACTAGAGAACACCGGGGAGCTGTTTTTT
J gene: TRBJ1-1; V gene: TRBV6-5; clone size: -; D gene: -; CDR3 protein: CASNLEVGTEAFF; CDR3 DNA: TGTGCCAGCAACTTGGAGGTTGGGACTGAAGCTTTCTTT
J gene: TRBJ2-7; V gene: TRBV3-1/TRBV3-2; clone size: few; D gene: TRBD2; CDR3 protein: CASSPSGGYEQYF; CDR3 DNA: TGTGCCAGCAGCCCTAGCGGGGGGTACGAGCAGTACTTC
J gene: TRBJ1-5; V gene: TRBV2; clone size: -; D gene: -; CDR3 protein: CASSSSGIYNQPQHF; CDR3 DNA: TGTGCCAGCAGTTCAAGCGGGATATACAATCAGCCCCAGCATTTT
J gene: TRBJ2-5; V gene: TRBV4-1; clone size: once; D gene: -; CDR3 protein: CASSHRLQETQYF; CDR3 DNA: TGCGCCAGCAGCCATCGACTGCAAGAGACCCAGTACTTC
J gene: TRBJ1-2; V gene: TRBV30; clone size: -; D gene: -; CDR3 protein: CAWSVNRLSTF; CDR3 DNA: TGTGCCTGGAGTGTAAACAGACTCAGCACCTTC
J gene: TRBJ1-2; V gene: TRBV12-3/TRBV12-4; clone size: -; D gene: -; CDR3 protein: CASNLRGWGYTF; CDR3 DNA: TGTGCCAGCAACTTGAGGGGATGGGGCTACACCTTC
J gene: TRBJ2-7; V gene: TRBV7-2; clone size: -; D gene: -; CDR3 protein: CASSLQAGWANEQYF; CDR3 DNA: TGTGCCAGCAGCTTACAGGCAGGGTGGGCGAACGAGCAGTACTTC
J gene: TRBJ2-1; V gene: TRBV9; clone size: -; D gene: -; CDR3 protein: CASSVAGPPYNEQFF; CDR3 DNA: TGTGCCAGCAGCGTAGCAGGGCCCCCTTACAATGAGCAGTTCTTC
J gene: TRBJ1-1; V gene: TRBV19; clone size: -; D gene: -; CDR3 protein: CASSIGVGEAFF; CDR3 DNA: TGTGCCAGTAGTATAGGCGTTGGGGAAGCTTTCTTT
J gene: TRBJ2-3; V gene: TRBV9; clone size: -; D gene: TRBD2; CDR3 protein: CASSTSSGGTDTQYF; CDR3 DNA: TGTGCCAGCAGCACCTCTAGCGGGGGGACAGATACGCAGTATTTT
J gene: TRBJ2-7; V gene: TRBV4-1; clone size: -; D gene: -; CDR3 protein: CASSQYRVNTYEQYF; CDR3 DNA: TGCGCCAGCAGCCAGTACAGGGTGAACACCTACGAGCAGTACTTC
J gene: TRBJ1-1; V gene: TRBV5-1; clone size: -; D gene: -; CDR3 protein: CASSFGGSPTEAFF; CDR3 DNA: TGCGCCAGCAGCTTCGGAGGATCCCCCACTGAAGCTTTCTTT